This T cell receptor (beta chain) was captured by sequencing in a study of long-term antiretroviral therapy in people with HIV. There was at least one pre-ART PBMC sample for each donor, plus at least two post-ART PBMC samples. Looked up from germline, CDR1 is ENHRY and CDR2 is SYGVKD. The CDR3 totals 14 residues. Losses at the gene ends were 10 bases for V and 1 base for J; bases not matched to a gene: 8. Points from the study as a whole: In samples taken after ART, diversity increased but remained below transplant donor control levels. For ART adherence, viral resistance and therapy changes, no data were available.

With survey level as its setting, the immunoSEQ assay was v3.0. Samples were sequenced targeting about 35,000-50,000 T-cell genomes each. Method: immunoSEQ multiplex PCR; TCRdb's copy keeps in-frame clones and lacks some. The sample comprises 20,000 to 25,000 clones, roughly 76% of which are singletons, and 9% to 15% rests with the top ten. As regards this clone: Its antigen is undetermined.

The sample consisted of unsorted PBMCs, taken around 1.7 years before starting antiretroviral therapy. The chain has TRBV10-3 and TRBJ2-5; TRBD1 matches 8 bases. The source of this sequence is a woman aged 40 to 50 with HIV. The CDR3 here is CATQSGQGQETQYF. The CDR3 DNA is TGTGCCACCCAGTCAGGACAGGGCCAAGAGACCCAGTACTTC.